This is a list of T cell receptor beta chains from one sample in a study of blood T cells in healthy people across ages. TCRdb re-derived calls from the 5' RACE reads in MiXCR, one entry per CDR3 protein. The sample consists of over 600,000 distinct CDR3 sequences, around 43% of them appearing once. The material sequenced was blood. Receptor source: a man older than 75 in good health. CDR3s include the opening cysteine and the closing phenylalanine or tryptophan. D genes are given only for firm matches. Clone size, where shown, is once, few, many, or a class for clones that have expanded.

J: TRBJ2-4; size: -; D: -; V: TRBV20-1; DNA: TGCAGTGCTCCTTGGGACACCGCGAAAAACATTCAGTACTTC; CDR3: CSAPWDTAKNIQYF
J: TRBJ2-3; size: -; D: -; V: TRBV10-2; DNA: TGCGCCAGCACCCCCGGACGGGAGAGTTTCACAGATACGCAGTATTTT; CDR3: CASTPGRESFTDTQYF
J: TRBJ2-7; size: many; D: -; V: TRBV6-5; DNA: TGTGCCAGCAGTTACCCGGGCAGGGAGTACGAGCAGTACTTC; CDR3: CASSYPGREYEQYF
J: TRBJ2-3; size: -; D: -; V: TRBV28; DNA: TGTGCCAGCAGTTTATATTCCCCTAGCACAGATACGCAGTATTTT; CDR3: CASSLYSPSTDTQYF
J: TRBJ2-3; size: -; D: -; V: TRBV2; DNA: TGTGCCAGCAGTGGGGGTAGGGATACGCAGTATTTT; CDR3: CASSGGRDTQYF
J: TRBJ1-5; size: -; D: -; V: TRBV27; DNA: TGTGCCAGCAGTACAGGAGTTCCTCTGTATAGCAATCAGCCCCAGCATTTT; CDR3: CASSTGVPLYSNQPQHF
J: TRBJ2-1; size: -; D: -; V: TRBV20-1; DNA: TGCAGTGCTAGACTCCTTAAGGTAGCGGAGGGGGGTGAGCAGTTCTTC; CDR3: CSARLLKVAEGGEQFF
J: TRBJ1-1; size: -; D: -; V: TRBV6-6; DNA: TGTGCCAGCATCGGGAAGGGGAACACTGAAGCTTTCTTT; CDR3: CASIGKGNTEAFF
J: TRBJ1-1; size: -; D: -; V: TRBV20-1; DNA: TGCAGTGCTAGAGAAGGGAGAGAAGCTTTCTTT; CDR3: CSAREGREAFF
J: TRBJ2-7; size: -; D: TRBD2; V: TRBV6-5; DNA: TGTGCCAGCAGTTACTGGGCTAGCGGGAGCTACGAGCAGTACTTC; CDR3: CASSYWASGSYEQYF
J: TRBJ1-5; size: many; D: -; V: TRBV7-2; DNA: TGTGCCAGCAGCTCTCGACAAGGCAATCAGCCCCAGCATTTT; CDR3: CASSSRQGNQPQHF
J: TRBJ2-1; size: -; D: TRBD1; V: TRBV11-3; DNA: TGTGCCAGCAGCGCAACTCGGACAGGGGCGGTGTACAATGAGCAGTTCTTC; CDR3: CASSATRTGAVYNEQFF
J: TRBJ2-4; size: few; D: -; V: TRBV7-9; DNA: TGTGCCAGCAGCTTAGCGGGAACAGATCAGTACTTC; CDR3: CASSLAGTDQYF
J: TRBJ2-3; size: -; D: TRBD1; V: TRBV20-1; DNA: TGCAGTGCTCGAAGCGAAGGGGGCGCAGATACGCAGTATTTT; CDR3: CSARSEGGADTQYF
J: TRBJ1-2; size: few; D: -; V: TRBV10-2; DNA: TGCGCCAGCAGTGACAGGGAATCAGCAGCAGACCTCTATGGCTACACCTTC; CDR3: CASSDRESAADLYGYTF
J: TRBJ2-3; size: -; D: TRBD2; V: TRBV10-2; DNA: TGCGCCAGCAGAGGACTAGCGGGAGGGCTTACCACAGATACGCAGTATTTT; CDR3: CASRGLAGGLTTDTQYF
J: TRBJ2-1; size: -; D: TRBD2; V: TRBV7-8; DNA: TGTGCCAGCAGCTTAGCAAAGGGACTAGCGGGGTTCTTC; CDR3: CASSLAKGLAGFF
J: TRBJ2-5; size: -; D: -; V: TRBV20-1; DNA: TGCAGTGCTAGAGAAGCTAGAGGGGGAAAGGAGACCCAGTACTTC; CDR3: CSAREARGGKETQYF
J: TRBJ1-6; size: -; D: -; V: TRBV11-1; DNA: TGTGCCAGCAGCCCTAGAAGGAATTCACCCCTCCACTTT; CDR3: CASSPRRNSPLHF
J: TRBJ2-1; size: -; D: -; V: TRBV4-3; DNA: TGCGCCAGCAGCCAAGTGTCGGGATCTCACCCAGAGCAGTTCTTC; CDR3: CASSQVSGSHPEQFF
J: TRBJ1-5; size: -; D: -; V: TRBV7-2; DNA: TGTGCCAGCAGCTTAGCGGGGGAACTAAATCAGCCCCAGCATTTT; CDR3: CASSLAGELNQPQHF